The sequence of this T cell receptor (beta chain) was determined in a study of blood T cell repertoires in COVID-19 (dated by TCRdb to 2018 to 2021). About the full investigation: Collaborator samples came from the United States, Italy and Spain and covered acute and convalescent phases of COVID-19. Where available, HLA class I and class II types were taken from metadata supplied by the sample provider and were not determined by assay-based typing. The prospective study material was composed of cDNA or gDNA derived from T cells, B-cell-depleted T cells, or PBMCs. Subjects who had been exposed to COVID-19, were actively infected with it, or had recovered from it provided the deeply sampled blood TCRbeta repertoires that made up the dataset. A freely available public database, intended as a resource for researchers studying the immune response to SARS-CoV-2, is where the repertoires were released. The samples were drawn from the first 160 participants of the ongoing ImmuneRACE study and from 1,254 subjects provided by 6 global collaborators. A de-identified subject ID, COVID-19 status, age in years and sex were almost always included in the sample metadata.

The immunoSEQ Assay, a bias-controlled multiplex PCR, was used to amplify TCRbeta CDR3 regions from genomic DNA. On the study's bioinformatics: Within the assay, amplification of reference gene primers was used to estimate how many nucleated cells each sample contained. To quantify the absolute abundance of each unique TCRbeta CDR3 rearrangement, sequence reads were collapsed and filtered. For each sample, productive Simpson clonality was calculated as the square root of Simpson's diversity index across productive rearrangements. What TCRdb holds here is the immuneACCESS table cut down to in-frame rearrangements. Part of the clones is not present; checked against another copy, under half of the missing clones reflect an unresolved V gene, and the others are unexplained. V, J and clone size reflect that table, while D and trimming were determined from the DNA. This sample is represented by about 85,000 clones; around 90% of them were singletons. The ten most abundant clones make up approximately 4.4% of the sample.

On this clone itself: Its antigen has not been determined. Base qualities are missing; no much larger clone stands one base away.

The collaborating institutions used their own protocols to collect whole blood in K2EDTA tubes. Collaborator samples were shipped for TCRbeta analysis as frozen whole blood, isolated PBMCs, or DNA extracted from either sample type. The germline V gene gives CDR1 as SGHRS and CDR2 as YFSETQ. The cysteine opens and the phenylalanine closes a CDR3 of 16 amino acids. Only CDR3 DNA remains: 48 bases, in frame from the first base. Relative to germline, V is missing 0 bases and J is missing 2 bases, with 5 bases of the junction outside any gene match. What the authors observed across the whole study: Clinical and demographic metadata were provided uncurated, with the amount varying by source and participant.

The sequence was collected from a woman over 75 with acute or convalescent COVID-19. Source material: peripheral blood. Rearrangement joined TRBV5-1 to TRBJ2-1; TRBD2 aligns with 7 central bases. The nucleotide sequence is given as TGCGCCAGCAGCTTGGCGGCGGGGAGGGCCTACAATGAGCAGTTCTTC. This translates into CASSLAAGRAYNEQFF.